A single sample gave rise to the 14 T cell receptor beta chains below, sequenced in a study of T-cell reconstitution after alpha-beta-depleted transplantation in children (dated by TCRdb to about 2016). Libraries were made using PCR. Reads for this sample came from an Illumina HiSeq 2500. TCR library preparation used molecular barcoding, with unique molecular identifiers applied to normalize quantification of the TCRbeta repertoire. TCRdb handled the public reads itself, with Q25 trimming in fastp and clone calling in MiXCR, and kept productive beta chains. Each entry merges the rows of one CDR3 protein and shows their most common DNA and genes. The sample yields around 71,000 distinct CDR3 sequences; roughly 6.6% were counted once. Together, the top ten hold around 2.4% of the sample. Sequencing was performed on PBMCs from the stem cell graft donor, taken from the stem cell graft. All receptors come from a human donor who donated a stem cell graft to a child with acute lymphoblastic leukemia.

This clonotype has at least ten counts. The chain links TRBV6-4 to TRBJ2-3, with D perhaps matching TRBD2 (6 bases). V was clipped by 6 bases and J by 2 bases, with 15 bases between them. Germline V lookup: CDR1 MRHNA, CDR2 SNTAGT. The CDR3 totals 15 residues. CDR3 sequence (DNA): TGTGCCAGCAGCGCTCGGGACTCCGCCACAGATACGCAGTATTTT. As protein: CASSARDSATDTQYF.

Ten or more counts support this clonotype. This chain connects TRBV19 to TRBJ2-5, with TRBD1 matching over 8 bases. Germline CDR1 LNHDA, CDR2 SQIVND (reference sequence). Trimming at V came to 10 bases and at J to 0 bases, leaving 4 bases not matched to a gene. There are 13 residues in the CDR3. The CDR3 protein is CATRTGYQETQYF. The CDR3 nucleotides are TGTGCCACCCGGACAGGGTACCAAGAGACCCAGTACTTC.

This clonotype was recorded at least ten times. This chain connects TRBV11-2 to TRBJ1-6; tentatively, D is TRBD1 (5 bases). The CDR3 covers 14 residues. The germline V gene encodes CDR1 SGHAT and CDR2 FQNNGV. The ends were cut back, 3 bases at V and 9 bases at J, with 12 bases in the middle. DNA for the CDR3: TGTGCCAGCAGCTTCGGCGGGGGAGGTTCACCCCTCCACTTT. It codes for CASSFGGGGSPLHF.

This clonotype came up many times. V usage is TRBV24-1 and J usage is TRBJ2-5; weak D call: TRBD1 (6 bases). Between the trimmed V and J ends, which lost 7 bases and 5 bases, there was a span of 16 bases. The CDR3 length is 14 residues. The V gene's germline CDR1 is KGHDR and CDR2 SFDVKD. CDR3 sequence reads: CATSNRDQGETQYF. The CDR3 DNA follows: TGTGCCACCAGCAACAGGGATCAGGGGGAGACCCAGTACTTC.

This clonotype was seen repeatedly, ten times or more. The CDR3 sequence is CASRGGTGSNYGYTF. Here the CDR3 DNA reads TGTGCCAGCAGGGGGGGGACAGGTAGTAACTATGGCTACACCTTC. The chain recombines TRBV7-2 with TRBJ1-2; 8 bases map to TRBD1. From germline, CDR1 is SGHTA and CDR2 FQGNSA. The CDR3 totals 15 residues. After removal of 6 bases from V and 1 base from J, the junction contained 7 bases not matched to a gene. The whole variable domain, filled in from reference TRBV7-2 and TRBJ1-2, reads GAGVSQSPSNKVTEKGKDVELRCDPISGHTALYWYRQSLGQGLEFLIYFQGNSAPDKSGLPSDRFSAERTGGSVSTLTIQRTQQEDSAVYLCASRGGTGSNYGYTFGSGTRLTVV.

The chain joins TRBV7-8 to TRBJ2-7; weak D call: TRBD1 (5 bases). Trimming took 4 bases from V and 5 from J, leaving 12 bases between them. The length of the CDR3 is 13 residues. Germline V gene lookup returns CDR1 SGHVS and CDR2 FQNEAQ. The CDR3 protein is CASSSRQFDEQYF. Here the CDR3 DNA reads TGTGCCAGCAGCTCCCGACAGTTTGACGAGCAGTACTTC.

The genes are TRBV12-3 or TRBV12-4 and TRBJ1-1; no reliable D call. The CDR3 runs to 14 residues. The V gene lost 5 bases and the J gene lost 0 bases, with 10 bases spanning the gap. This CDR3 reads CASSPRPMNTEAFF. The CDR3 DNA is TGTGCCAGCAGTCCCCGGCCGATGAACACTGAAGCTTTCTTT.

In its sample, this clonotype was seen many times. This chain joins TRBV11-2 and TRBJ2-7, with D maybe TRBD2 (5 bases). The germline gives CDR1 SGHAT, CDR2 FQNNGV. The CDR3 has 12 amino acids. V was pared by 6 bases and J by 6 bases, with 12 bases between. The DNA for the CDR3 is TGTGCCAGCAGGAGGGATGCGGGCGAGCAGTACTTC. Its translation: CASRRDAGEQYF.

At least ten counts were recorded for this clonotype. This chain connects TRBV6-6 to TRBJ1-2, with TRBD1 as a possible D gene (6 bases). Germline V gene data show CDR1 as MNHNY and CDR2 as SVGAGI (reference sequence). V lost 6 bases and J 8 bases, leaving 16 bases between the germline ends. The CDR3 spans 13 residues. CDR3 in amino acids: CASSSGGAPGYTF. The CDR3 DNA reads TGTGCCAGCAGCTCGGGGGGGGCTCCAGGCTACACCTTC.

This clonotype was picked up many times. CDR3 loop: CASSLGQGGNEQFF. The CDR3 nucleotides read TGCGCCAGCAGCTTGGGACAGGGGGGTAATGAGCAGTTCTTC. V is TRBV5-1 and J is TRBJ2-1, with TRBD1 matching 9 bases. Germline V gene data show CDR1 as SGHRS and CDR2 as YFSETQ. J was trimmed by 7 bases and V by 0 bases; bases with no gene match: 2. The CDR3 runs to 14 residues.

This clonotype has more than one count but fewer than ten. The V gene is TRBV7-2, the J gene TRBJ1-2, with D unresolved. Germline CDR1 and CDR2: SGHTA and FQGNSA. Deletions cut 5 bases from V and 2 bases from J, with 12 bases between. This CDR3 has 14 amino acids. The CDR3 DNA sequence: TGTGCCAGCAGCACCGGCCGGATGAACTATGGCTACACCTTC. Translating gives CASSTGRMNYGYTF. The full variable domain, completed using reference TRBV7-2 and TRBJ1-2, is GAGVSQSPSNKVTEKGKDVELRCDPISGHTALYWYRQSLGQGLEFLIYFQGNSAPDKSGLPSDRFSAERTGGSVSTLTIQRTQQEDSAVYLCASSTGRMNYGYTFGSGTRLTVV.

In its sample, this clonotype was seen many times. A much more abundant neighbour one base away suggests this may be a read error. The rearrangement uses TRBV6-4 and TRBJ2-3, with 9 bases matching TRBD2. From germline, CDR1 is MRHNA and CDR2 SNTAGT. The CDR3 runs to 14 residues. J lost 1 base, V lost 4 bases, and 0 bases had no gene match. CDR3 residues: CASSVAGGTDTQYF. DNA of the CDR3: TGTGCCAGCAGTGTAGCGGGAGGCACAGATACGCAGTATTTT.

The chain joins TRBV5-1 to TRBJ2-7, with TRBD1 matching over 7 bases. This CDR3 contains 13 residues. Trimming at V came to 2 bases and at J to 5 bases, leaving 4 bases not matched to a gene. The germline V gene has CDR1 SGHRS and CDR2 YFSETQ. The chain's CDR3 is CASSFDRVHEQYF. CDR3 coding DNA: TGCGCCAGCAGCTTCGACAGGGTCCACGAGCAGTACTTC.

This clonotype is labeled medium-sized (0.01 to 0.1%). V gene TRBV4-2 combines with J gene TRBJ2-3; TRBD1 matches at 8 bases. The CDR3 consists of 15 residues. Trimming at V came to 1 base and at J to 4 bases, leaving 4 bases not matched to a gene. Germline CDR1 is LGHNA and CDR2 is YNFKEQ. This chain's CDR3 is CASSQAGGAADTQYF. The CDR3 DNA is TGTGCCAGCAGCCAAGCAGGGGGCGCGGCAGATACGCAGTATTTT.